The rows below give T cell receptor beta chains drawn from one sample of a study of graft-versus-host responses after intestinal transplantation. No antigens are known for them. Sequencing used immunoSEQ multiplex PCR; TCRdb keeps in-frame clones, though not all of them. The data contain some 90,000 clones, 85% to 90% of them seen just once; the ten biggest clones take up around 0.11%. Material: unstimulated CD4+ T cells sorted from spleen or lymph node cells, obtained before intestinal transplant. These receptor sequences come from a human donor who received an intestinal transplant. Each CDR3 is given with its conserved first and last residue. The D gene is left open where the match is weak. For some rows the clone size is stated as once, few or many, or as a class when expanded; others skip it.

>TRBD1|15|TRBV19|-|TRBJ1-2
CASRRTGGGIYGYTF
TGTGCCAGTAGGAGGACAGGGGGCGGAATCTATGGCTACACCTTC
>-|15|TRBV4-2|-|TRBJ2-7
CASSQDLWGPYEQYF
TGTGCCAGCAGCCAAGATCTCTGGGGCCCCTACGAGCAGTACTTC
>TRBD2|15|TRBV11-2|-|TRBJ2-5
CASSFSGSRSETQYF
TGTGCCAGCAGCTTTAGCGGGAGCCGATCGGAGACCCAGTACTTC
>-|14|TRBV19|-|TRBJ1-5
CASMGGNPNQPQHF
TGTGCCAGTATGGGCGGGAACCCTAATCAGCCCCAGCATTTT
>-|14|TRBV7-9|-|TRBJ2-6
CAGAPRAGANVLTF
TGTGCCGGAGCTCCCAGAGCCGGGGCCAACGTCCTGACTTTC
>TRBD1|16|TRBV9|-|TRBJ2-5
CASSADRGFTQETQYF
TGTGCCAGCAGCGCGGACAGGGGGTTCACCCAAGAGACCCAGTACTTC
>TRBD2|15|TRBV9|-|TRBJ2-1
CASSPTSGGLNEQFF
TGTGCCAGCAGCCCCACTAGCGGGGGACTCAATGAGCAGTTCTTC
>-|17|TRBV29-1|-|TRBJ1-1
CSGARMGRGVMNTEAFF
TGCAGCGGCGCCCGTATGGGCAGGGGAGTAATGAACACTGAAGCTTTCTTT
>-|17|TRBV5-1|-|TRBJ1-6
CASSLVGQASYNSPLHF
TGCGCCAGCAGCTTGGTTGGGCAGGCCTCCTATAATTCACCCCTCCACTTT
>-|13|TRBV5-4|-|TRBJ2-7
CASSLPGANEQYF
TGTGCCAGCAGCTTGCCAGGGGCCAACGAGCAGTACTTC
>-|13|TRBV5-4|-|TRBJ2-1
CASSFTAGNEQFF
TGTGCCAGCAGCTTTACTGCCGGGAATGAGCAGTTCTTC
>TRBD1|15|TRBV4-1|-|TRBJ2-7
CASSQAGTAVYEQYF
TGCGCCAGCAGCCAAGCCGGGACAGCCGTCTACGAGCAGTACTTC
>TRBD1|13|TRBV10-3|-|TRBJ2-1
CAINRGSYNEQFF
TGTGCCATAAACAGGGGATCCTACAATGAGCAGTTCTTC
>TRBD2|14|TRBV18|-|TRBJ2-3
CASSPQRGGDTQYF
TGTGCCAGCTCACCACAGCGGGGAGGGGATACGCAGTATTTT
>-|14|TRBV27|once|TRBJ2-1
CASSLAGQDNEQFF
TGTGCCAGCAGTTTAGCGGGGCAGGACAATGAGCAGTTCTTC
>TRBD2|17|TRBV11-3|-|TRBJ2-1
CASSARGLAGPLDEQFF
TGTGCCAGCAGCGCCAGAGGTCTAGCGGGGCCCCTCGATGAGCAGTTCTTC
>-|17|TRBV7-3|-|TRBJ2-6
CASSLAGAHSGANVLTF
TGTGCCAGCAGCTTGGCAGGGGCCCACTCTGGGGCCAACGTCCTGACTTTC
>TRBD1|14|TRBV6-5|-|TRBJ1-6
CASSSTTGRSPLHF
TGTGCCAGCAGTTCAACGACAGGGAGGTCACCCCTCCACTTT
>TRBD2|14|TRBV5-1|-|TRBJ2-7
CASSLGGGTYEQYF
TGCGCCAGCAGCTTGGGCGGGGGGACCTACGAGCAGTACTTC
>-|14|TRBV7-3|once|TRBJ2-3
CASSSGQSTDTQYF
TGTGCCAGCAGCTCTGGACAGAGCACAGATACGCAGTATTTT
>-|13|TRBV5-1|-|TRBJ2-5
CASSPRRGVSQYF
TGCGCCAGCAGCCCCCGCAGGGGGGTATCCCAGTACTTC
>-|12|TRBV2|few|TRBJ1-2
CAGHGLNYGYTF
TGTGCCGGACACGGGCTTAACTATGGCTACACCTTC
>-|16|TRBV7-2|-|TRBJ1-3
CASSLPQGLSGNTIYF
TGTGCCAGCAGCTTGCCCCAGGGACTCTCTGGAAACACCATATATTTT
>TRBD1|13|TRBV5-1|few|TRBJ1-4
CASTDRAPEKLFF
TGCGCCAGCACCGACAGGGCCCCAGAAAAACTGTTTTTT
>-|13|TRBV6-1|-|TRBJ1-1
CASRPPVRLVAFF
TGTGCCAGCAGGCCTCCAGTTCGCCTTGTAGCTTTCTTT
>-|15|TRBV19|-|TRBJ1-2
CASSSRNRANYGYTF
TGTGCCAGTAGTAGCCGGAACAGGGCTAACTATGGCTACACCTTC
>-|14|TRBV7-2|-|TRBJ2-5
CASSRRGTKETQYF
TGTGCCAGCAGCCGTAGGGGGACCAAAGAGACCCAGTACTTC
>TRBD1|14|TRBV19|-|TRBJ2-3
CATTDRGPWDTQYF
TGTGCCACCACCGACAGGGGGCCGTGGGATACGCAGTATTTT
>-|13|TRBV5-1|-|TRBJ1-2
CASSTLDSYGYTF
TGCGCCAGCTCTACCCTAGACAGCTATGGCTACACCTTC
>TRBD2|15|TRBV5-1|-|TRBJ2-7
CASSVSGGQTYEQYF
TGCGCCAGCAGCGTAAGCGGGGGGCAAACCTACGAGCAGTACTTC
>TRBD2|16|TRBV5-1|-|TRBJ2-7
CASRSWTSGGPYEQYF
TGCGCCAGCAGAAGTTGGACTAGCGGGGGTCCCTACGAGCAGTACTTC